The rows below give T cell receptor beta chains drawn from one sample of a study of blood T cell repertoires in COVID-19. Profiled with immunoSEQ multiplex PCR; TCRdb holds only in-frame clones, not every one. The sample contains fewer than 180,000 clones, 65% to 90% of which appear only once. Specimen: peripheral blood. Every receptor here comes from a man between 65 and 85 years old with acute or convalescent COVID-19. The CDR3 runs from the conserved cysteine through the conserved F or W. The D gene is left open where the match is weak. A row's size may be missing; if present it is once, few, many or a size class.

>-|TRBV20-1|TRBD1|TRBJ2-7
CSASRDRTYEQYF
TGCAGTGCTAGTAGGGACAGGACCTACGAGCAGTACTTC
>-|TRBV9|TRBD1|TRBJ1-2
CASSPGTGSGYGYTF
TGTGCCAGCAGCCCAGGGACAGGGTCTGGCTATGGCTACACCTTC
>-|TRBV4-1|-|TRBJ1-6
CASSQEGTAINSPLHF
TGCGCCAGCAGCCAAGAGGGCACAGCTATCAATTCACCCCTCCACTTT
>-|TRBV7-2|-|TRBJ2-4
CASSLDTGNVNIQYF
TGTGCCAGCAGCTTAGATACAGGGAATGTCAACATTCAGTACTTC
>-|TRBV15|-|TRBJ1-5
CATSRDKGSNQPQHF
TGTGCCACCAGCAGAGATAAGGGGAGCAATCAGCCCCAGCATTTT
>-|TRBV21-1|-|TRBJ2-1
CASSKARGSGTETYNEQFF
TGTGCCAGCAGCAAAGCAAGAGGTAGCGGGACAGAGACCTACAATGAGCAGTTCTTC
>-|TRBV30|TRBD1|TRBJ2-2
CAWRDRGDPNTGELFF
TGTGCCTGGAGGGACAGGGGCGATCCGAACACCGGGGAGCTGTTTTTT
>once|TRBV7-2|TRBD2|TRBJ2-6
CASSLGGGGSGANVLTF
TGTGCCAGCAGCTTAGGGGGGGGAGGCTCTGGGGCCAACGTCCTGACTTTC
>-|TRBV28|-|TRBJ2-7
CASSLQGTPYEQYF
TGTGCCAGCAGTTTACAGGGGACCCCCTACGAGCAGTACTTC
>once|TRBV7-9|TRBD2|TRBJ2-7
CASSPLTSGASYEQYF
TGTGCCAGCAGCCCCCTGACTAGCGGGGCGTCCTACGAGCAGTACTTC
>-|TRBV5-1|-|TRBJ2-6
CASSLEVRLSGANVLTF
TGCGCCAGCAGCTTGGAGGTGAGACTTTCTGGGGCCAACGTCCTGACTTTC
>-|TRBV28|TRBD2|TRBJ2-7
CASSFRGLSGRYEQYF
TGTGCCAGCAGTTTTCGGGGGTTGAGCGGGAGGTACGAGCAGTACTTC
>-|TRBV7-9|-|TRBJ2-3
CASSSQERLRGDTQYF
TGTGCCAGCAGCTCTCAGGAGCGGCTTCGGGGAGATACGCAGTATTTT
>-|TRBV19|TRBD1|TRBJ2-2
CASSRDRDTGELFF
TGTGCCAGTAGTAGGGACAGGGACACCGGGGAGCTGTTTTTT
>-|TRBV4-3|TRBD2|TRBJ2-1
CASSRGTSGYNEQFF
TGCGCCAGCAGCCGAGGGACTAGCGGGTACAATGAGCAGTTCTTC
>-|TRBV10-2|-|TRBJ2-1
CASRAGVEQFF
TGCGCCAGCAGAGCAGGGGTTGAGCAGTTCTTC
>-|TRBV18|TRBD1|TRBJ2-7
CASSGQGAYYEQYF
TGTGCCAGCTCAGGACAGGGGGCATACTACGAGCAGTACTTC
>-|TRBV6-4|TRBD1|TRBJ1-2
CASYVKTGPPEEYGYTF
TGTGCCAGCTATGTAAAGACAGGGCCCCCCGAGGAGTATGGCTACACCTTC
>-|TRBV7-3|TRBD2|TRBJ2-5
CASSSGTSLQETQYF
TGTGCCAGCAGCTCAGGGACTAGCCTCCAAGAGACCCAGTACTTC
>-|TRBV24-1|TRBD2|TRBJ2-2
CATSDPSGSLDTGELFF
TGTGCCACCAGTGACCCTAGCGGGAGTCTTGACACCGGGGAGCTGTTTTTT
>few|TRBV14|TRBD1|TRBJ2-5
CASSQGGQGGGETQYF
TGTGCCAGCAGCCAAGGGGGACAGGGAGGAGGAGAGACCCAGTACTTC
>-|TRBV11-2|TRBD2|TRBJ2-2
CASSLVLAGGRAGELFF
TGTGCCAGCAGCTTAGTACTAGCGGGGGGCAGGGCCGGGGAGCTGTTTTTT
>once|TRBV10-3|TRBD1|TRBJ1-4
CAISPGQGPEKLFF
TGTGCCATCAGTCCGGGACAGGGGCCTGAAAAACTGTTTTTT
>few|TRBV14|-|TRBJ1-2
CASSQDSAGPYGYTF
TGTGCCAGCAGCCAAGATTCGGCGGGACCGTATGGCTACACCTTC
>once|TRBV2|-|TRBJ1-1
CASNQGSGLVGAFF
TGTGCCAGCAACCAAGGGTCAGGGTTGGTCGGAGCTTTCTTT
>-|TRBV6-5|-|TRBJ1-4
CATRLTTNEKLFF
TGTGCCACCCGACTGACAACTAATGAAAAACTGTTTTTT
>-|TRBV6-6|TRBD2|TRBJ2-1
CASSRTSMNEQFF
TGTGCCAGCAGTCGGACTAGCATGAATGAGCAGTTCTTC
>-|TRBV25-1|TRBD1|TRBJ1-2
CASSGYRGLMGGYTF
TGTGCCAGCAGTGGTTACAGGGGTCTGATGGGCGGCTACACCTTC
>-|TRBV9|-|TRBJ2-2
CASSVAPNTGELFF
TGTGCCAGCAGCGTAGCTCCTAACACCGGGGAGCTGTTTTTT
>-|TRBV19|TRBD2|TRBJ2-7
CASSIDSTWGGSGEQYF
TGTGCCAGTAGTATAGACAGTACATGGGGAGGGTCCGGCGAGCAGTACTTC
>-|TRBV18|TRBD2|TRBJ2-7
CASFTGTSGSYEQYF
TGTGCCAGCTTTACCGGGACTAGCGGGTCCTACGAGCAGTACTTC
>-|TRBV6-2/TRBV6-3|-|TRBJ1-6
CASSYEGVESSPLHF
TGTGCCAGCAGTTACGAGGGGGTTGAGTCTTCACCCCTCCACTTT
>-|TRBV27|TRBD1|TRBJ1-6
CASSLTPPGQVWAYSPLHF
TGTGCCAGCAGTTTGACCCCTCCGGGACAGGTCTGGGCTTATTCACCCCTCCACTTT
>-|TRBV27|-|TRBJ1-1
CASSGNLNTEAFF
TGTGCCAGCAGTGGCAATTTGAACACTGAAGCTTTCTTT
>once|TRBV5-4|TRBD2|TRBJ2-3
CASSAGLAGSADTQYF
TGTGCCAGCAGCGCGGGACTAGCGGGAAGCGCAGATACGCAGTATTTT
>-|TRBV19|TRBD2|TRBJ2-1
CASSSFPDVGRGGNEQFF
TGTGCCAGTAGTAGCTTCCCCGATGTGGGACGGGGAGGGAATGAGCAGTTCTTC
>-|TRBV14|-|TRBJ2-4
CASSQDGPHQRIIAKNIQYF
TGTGCCAGCAGCCAAGATGGCCCCCATCAGCGGATAATAGCCAAAAACATTCAGTACTTC